Each of the 13 T cell receptor beta chains below was sequenced from the same sample in a study of kidney transplant recipient with SARS-CoV-2 infection. TCRdb reanalysed the reads using MiXCR and keeps one entry per CDR3 protein. The sample shows fewer than 250,000 distinct CDR3 sequences, around 28% of them seen only once. The sequences come from a blood sample, collected at baseline and on roughly day 120 from a kidney transplant recipient. Receptors were obtained from a young adult male patient who had COVID-19 and was a kidney transplant recipient. Some T cells may be provided by the graft donor.

This clonotype was detected ten times or more. This chain joins TRBV29-1 and TRBJ2-7; D is possibly TRBD1 (5 bases). This CDR3 is built from 14 residues. The V gene's germline CDR1 is SQVTM and CDR2 ANQGSEA. V lost 7 bases to trimming and J lost 2 bases, with 18 bases between them. In DNA form, the CDR3 reads TGCAGCGCACAAAAAGGGGCGCCCACCTACGAGCAGTACTTC. Protein product: CSAQKGAPTYEQYF.

This clonotype came up a few times. In nucleotides, the CDR3 is TGCAGTGCTAGGGACAGGGGGGCCAAAAACATTCAGTACTTC. Protein product: CSARDRGAKNIQYF. The chain employs TRBV20-1 and TRBJ2-4; 10 bases fit TRBD1. CDR1 is DFQATT, CDR2 SNEGSKA, per germline (reference sequence). This CDR3 comprises 14 residues. With V trimmed by 3 bases and J by 1 base, 0 bases remained unmatched.

The table lists this clonotype with many counts. Mismatch with germline at one junction end may stem from a read error. This chain's CDR3 is CASSLTGDGETQYF. CDR3 sequence (DNA): TGTGCTAGCAGCCTCACAGGGGATGGGGAGACCCAGTACTTC. The rearrangement joins TRBV7-7 to TRBJ2-5; 7 positions match TRBD1. The germline gives CDR1 SSHAT, CDR2 FNYEAQ (reference sequence). The CDR3 consists of 14 residues.

This clonotype was picked up many times. The gene calls are TRBV14 and TRBJ1-4, with a tentative D call TRBD1 (5 bases). V was pared by 2 bases and J by 5 bases, with 12 bases between. Per germline, CDR1 SGHDN and CDR2 FVKESK. The CDR3 is 15 residues long. The CDR3 sequence is CASSQLTVGNEKLFF. The CDR3 DNA is TGTGCCAGCAGCCAACTGACAGTAGGAAATGAAAAACTGTTTTTT.

This chain connects TRBV20-1 to TRBJ1-2; no reliable D call. This CDR3 contains 16 residues. The germline V and J ends were trimmed by 5 bases and 4 bases, with 23 bases remaining between them. Germline V gene lookup returns CDR1 DFQATT and CDR2 SNEGSKA (reference sequence). CDR3 sequence: CSAGATLFRKTYGYTF. The DNA of the CDR3 is TGCAGTGCTGGTGCTACGCTGTTTCGAAAGACCTATGGCTACACCTTC.

This clonotype was found many times. V gene TRBV5-3 combines with J gene TRBJ1-2; D ambiguous. TRBV5-3 is known as an ORF, though its function is uncertain. V was pared by 7 bases and J by 4 bases, with 23 bases between. The CDR3 loop spans 16 amino acids. CDR3: CARQLRVVRKTYGYTF. CDR3 nucleotides: TGTGCCAGACAACTCAGAGTGGTGAGAAAGACCTATGGCTACACCTTC.

As regards this clonotype: With a much larger clone just one base away, this may be a read error. The chain combines TRBV29-1 with TRBJ1-2; a possible D gene is TRBD1 (5 bases). The CDR3 is 14 residues long. Germline CDR1 and CDR2: SQVTM and ANQGSEA. The CDR3 region has the DNA TGCAGCGCTGAAGGTCGGGGGGTTAACTATGGCTACACCTTC. It specifies CSAEGRGVNYGYTF.

The chain employs TRBV5-4 and TRBJ2-1; 7 bases are a match to TRBD1. Germline assignment: CDR1 SGHNT and CDR2 YYREEE (reference sequence). This CDR3 comprises 13 residues. V was pared by 5 bases and J by 4 bases, with 3 bases of the junction left unmatched. CDR3 nucleotides: TGTGCCAGCAGTCTGGACAGGTACAATGAGCAGTTCTTC. The encoded protein is CASSLDRYNEQFF.

The table lists this clonotype with many counts. V usage is TRBV14 and J usage is TRBJ1-2; D is unresolved. The CDR3 is 13 amino acids. The V gene's germline CDR1 is SGHDN and CDR2 FVKESK. The V end was cut by 0 bases, the J end by 4 bases, with 6 bases between. The CDR3 DNA reads as TGTGCCAGCAGCCAAGATGCGGGCTATGGCTACACCTTC. As protein: CASSQDAGYGYTF.

There are many counts of this clonotype. V and J are TRBV25-1 and TRBJ1-2; D is unclear. Trimming shortened V by 5 bases and J by 4 bases, and 23 bases separated the two germline ends. Germline-derived CDR1 and CDR2 are MGHDK and SYGVNS. The CDR3 length is 17 residues. The DNA for the CDR3 is TGTGCCAGCAGTATTCCATTAGAACTGGGAAAGACCTATGGCTACACCTTC. It specifies CASSIPLELGKTYGYTF.

This clonotype has at least ten counts. The chain is built from TRBV15 and TRBJ1-2; D is perhaps TRBD1 (6 bases). The V end lost 5 bases, the J end lost 8 bases, and 15 bases lay between the germline ends. Looked up from germline, CDR1 is LNHNV and CDR2 is YYDKDF (reference sequence). The CDR3 totals 13 residues. The CDR3 DNA follows: TGTGCCACCAGCGATTCAGGGGAGAGCGGCTACACCTTC. Translation gives CATSDSGESGYTF. The variable domain in full, completed from reference TRBV15 and TRBJ1-2, reads DAMVIQNPRYQVTQFGKPVTLSCSQTLNHNVMYWYQQKSSQAPKLLFHYYDKDFNNEADTPDNFQSRRPNTSFCFLDIRSPGLGDTAMYLCATSDSGESGYTFGSGTRLTVV.

For this clonotype: Just one base apart from a much larger clone, this may be a read error. The V and J genes are TRBV7-2 and TRBJ2-1, with D perhaps TRBD2 (5 bases). The germline CDR1 and CDR2 sequences are SGHTA and FQGNSA. The CDR3 has 15 residues. V lost 6 bases and J lost 3, with 15 bases in between. The CDR3 bases are TGTGCCAGCAGGCGAGGCAGCGGATTCTACAATGAGCAGTTCTTC. Translating it yields CASRRGSGFYNEQFF.

This clonotype came up many times. V and J are TRBV10-1 and TRBJ1-2; D unresolved. V dropped 5 bases and J dropped 4 bases, with 23 bases sitting between them. Germline V gives CDR1 WNHNN, CDR2 SYGVQD (reference sequence). The CDR3 consists of 17 residues. CDR3 bases: TGCGCCAGCAGTAACGCTGTAAGATCGCGAAAGACCTATGGCTACACCTTC. It encodes CASSNAVRSRKTYGYTF.